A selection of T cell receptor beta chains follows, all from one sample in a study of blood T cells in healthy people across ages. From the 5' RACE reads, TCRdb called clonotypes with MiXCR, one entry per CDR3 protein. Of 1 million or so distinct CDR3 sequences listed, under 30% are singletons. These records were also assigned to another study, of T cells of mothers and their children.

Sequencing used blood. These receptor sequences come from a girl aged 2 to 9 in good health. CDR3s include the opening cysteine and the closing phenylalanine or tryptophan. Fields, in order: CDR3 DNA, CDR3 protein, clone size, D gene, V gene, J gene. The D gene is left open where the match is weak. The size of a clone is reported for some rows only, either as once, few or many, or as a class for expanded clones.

CDR3 DNA: TGTGCCAGCAGCTTAGCGGTCGGGGAGGACACTGAAGCTTTCTTT
CDR3 protein: CASSLAVGEDTEAFF
clone size: .
D gene: .
V gene: TRBV7-9
J gene: TRBJ1-1

CDR3 DNA: TGTGCCAGCAGCGGACTAGCGGGAGTTGGCTTGGCCTACAATGAGCAGTTCTTC
CDR3 protein: CASSGLAGVGLAYNEQFF
clone size: .
D gene: TRBD2
V gene: TRBV12-3/TRBV12-4
J gene: TRBJ2-1

CDR3 DNA: TGTGCCAGCAGCCCAAGGGGAGGTCAAGGTGCAGCCGGGGAGCTGTTTTTT
CDR3 protein: CASSPRGGQGAAGELFF
clone size: few
D gene: .
V gene: TRBV7-3
J gene: TRBJ2-2

CDR3 DNA: TGCAGCGTTAAGCAGGAAGGATTGGCAGATACGCAGTATTTT
CDR3 protein: CSVKQEGLADTQYF
clone size: few
D gene: .
V gene: TRBV29-1
J gene: TRBJ2-3

CDR3 DNA: TGCAGTGCTACATCACTACAGGGCTCCTACGAGCAGTACTTC
CDR3 protein: CSATSLQGSYEQYF
clone size: few
D gene: .
V gene: TRBV20-1
J gene: TRBJ2-7

CDR3 DNA: TGTGCCAGCAGTCCCCTTCACTTTAGCGGGAGGGGAAACGAGCAGTACTTC
CDR3 protein: CASSPLHFSGRGNEQYF
clone size: few
D gene: TRBD2
V gene: TRBV28
J gene: TRBJ2-7

CDR3 DNA: TGTGCCAGCAGCGGGGGGCCGGGGCAGTACTTC
CDR3 protein: CASSGGPGQYF
clone size: few
D gene: .
V gene: TRBV11-2
J gene: TRBJ2-4

CDR3 DNA: TGTGCCAGCTGGGGTCTGATGAACACTGAAGCTTTCTTT
CDR3 protein: CASWGLMNTEAFF
clone size: .
D gene: .
V gene: TRBV7-8
J gene: TRBJ1-1

CDR3 DNA: TGTGCCAGCAGCCAAGAGGGGAAGAGGGTCCGGAGGATGTACACTGAGGCTTTCTTT
CDR3 protein: CASSQEGKRVRRMYTEAFF
clone size: .
D gene: .
V gene: TRBV14
J gene: TRBJ1-1

CDR3 DNA: TGTGCCAGCAGCTTAGCGGGAGTTGGTATGGGGAACATTCAGTACTTC
CDR3 protein: CASSLAGVGMGNIQYF
clone size: few
D gene: .
V gene: TRBV7-8
J gene: TRBJ2-4

CDR3 DNA: TGCAGTGCCGAGCGGCTAGCGGGGGGGAGCTCCTACAATGAGCAGTTCTTC
CDR3 protein: CSAERLAGGSSYNEQFF
clone size: .
D gene: TRBD2
V gene: TRBV20-1
J gene: TRBJ2-1

CDR3 DNA: TGCGCCAGCAGAGTTGACAGGGGGGGAGAGGGCTACACCTTC
CDR3 protein: CASRVDRGGEGYTF
clone size: .
D gene: TRBD1
V gene: TRBV10-2
J gene: TRBJ1-2

CDR3 DNA: TGTGCCAGCAGCCTTACCGGGACACAAAAATATGGCTACACCTTC
CDR3 protein: CASSLTGTQKYGYTF
clone size: few
D gene: .
V gene: TRBV7-2
J gene: TRBJ1-2

CDR3 DNA: TGTGCCAGCAGCTTAGGAGGACTCACTGAAGCTTTCTTT
CDR3 protein: CASSLGGLTEAFF
clone size: few
D gene: .
V gene: TRBV5-6
J gene: TRBJ1-1

CDR3 DNA: TGTGCCAGCATCAAGGGGTCAGCTCTCCAACTTAGAGTACGGGGCTACACCTTC
CDR3 protein: CASIKGSALQLRVRGYTF
clone size: .
D gene: .
V gene: TRBV6-1
J gene: TRBJ1-2

CDR3 DNA: TGTGCCAGCAGTACCAACCCCGGACTGATTAATGAAAAACTGTTTTTT
CDR3 protein: CASSTNPGLINEKLFF
clone size: .
D gene: .
V gene: TRBV28
J gene: TRBJ1-4

CDR3 DNA: TGCGCCAGCAGCCAACGTGCCGGGACAGGGTTTCCTGGAAACACCATATATTTT
CDR3 protein: CASSQRAGTGFPGNTIYF
clone size: .
D gene: TRBD1
V gene: TRBV4-1
J gene: TRBJ1-3

CDR3 DNA: TGCGCCAGCAGCCAATATGCGGGACCCCTAATCCACTTT
CDR3 protein: CASSQYAGPLIHF
clone size: few
D gene: .
V gene: TRBV4-1
J gene: TRBJ1-6

CDR3 DNA: TGTGCCAGCAGGTGGTCGGTAAATGAAAAACTGTTTTTT
CDR3 protein: CASRWSVNEKLFF
clone size: .
D gene: .
V gene: TRBV6-1
J gene: TRBJ1-4

CDR3 DNA: TGTGCCAGCAGCTTAGAGAGGACCCAGTACTTC
CDR3 protein: CASSLERTQYF
clone size: .
D gene: .
V gene: TRBV11-2
J gene: TRBJ2-5

CDR3 DNA: TGCAGTGCTAGTCCGACTAGTAGGGAGCAGTTCTTC
CDR3 protein: CSASPTSREQFF
clone size: .
D gene: .
V gene: TRBV20-1
J gene: TRBJ2-1

CDR3 DNA: TGTGCCAGCAGCTTGGCCAGGTCTCTAGGCGTTAACATTCAGTACTTC
CDR3 protein: CASSLARSLGVNIQYF
clone size: .
D gene: .
V gene: TRBV5-6
J gene: TRBJ2-4

CDR3 DNA: TGTGCCAGCAGTTTAAAGAAGGGGCCCAATGAGCAGTTCTTC
CDR3 protein: CASSLKKGPNEQFF
clone size: few
D gene: .
V gene: TRBV27
J gene: TRBJ2-1

CDR3 DNA: TGCAGTGCTAGAGATCGCGGCTATCAAGAGACCCAGTACTTC
CDR3 protein: CSARDRGYQETQYF
clone size: few
D gene: .
V gene: TRBV20-1
J gene: TRBJ2-5

CDR3 DNA: TGTGCCAGCAGCACCTCAGGATTAGGTTTGGCTGGCTACACCTTC
CDR3 protein: CASSTSGLGLAGYTF
clone size: .
D gene: .
V gene: TRBV27
J gene: TRBJ1-2

CDR3 DNA: TGTGCCAGCAGCTTAGGGCTTTTCGGGGGCGGTGAAGCTTTCTTT
CDR3 protein: CASSLGLFGGGEAFF
clone size: .
D gene: .
V gene: TRBV11-2
J gene: TRBJ1-1

CDR3 DNA: TGTGCCAGCAGCTTAATTGGGGATGGCAGGGGGGCAGATACGCAGTATTTT
CDR3 protein: CASSLIGDGRGADTQYF
clone size: .
D gene: .
V gene: TRBV7-8
J gene: TRBJ2-3

CDR3 DNA: TGCAGCGTTGAGGCTGCTGGGGACTACGAGCAGTACTTC
CDR3 protein: CSVEAAGDYEQYF
clone size: few
D gene: .
V gene: TRBV29-1
J gene: TRBJ2-7

CDR3 DNA: TGTGCCAGCAGTCTGCCGGGACAGATTTACAATGAGCAGTTCTTC
CDR3 protein: CASSLPGQIYNEQFF
clone size: .
D gene: TRBD1
V gene: TRBV28
J gene: TRBJ2-1

CDR3 DNA: TGTGCCAGCAGCCAATGGGGGGTCCGGACCGGGGAGCTGTTTTTT
CDR3 protein: CASSQWGVRTGELFF
clone size: few
D gene: .
V gene: TRBV13
J gene: TRBJ2-2

CDR3 DNA: TGCAGTGCTAGAGATTGGAGACAGGGGAATCAAGAGACCCAGTACTTC
CDR3 protein: CSARDWRQGNQETQYF
clone size: few
D gene: TRBD1
V gene: TRBV20-1
J gene: TRBJ2-5

CDR3 DNA: TGTGCCAGCCCTCGGGAGGGGACAAACATTCAGTACTTC
CDR3 protein: CASPREGTNIQYF
clone size: .
D gene: TRBD2
V gene: TRBV18
J gene: TRBJ2-4

CDR3 DNA: TGTGCCAGCAGTCCTAGCAATCAGCCCCAGCATTTT
CDR3 protein: CASSPSNQPQHF
clone size: few
D gene: .
V gene: TRBV27
J gene: TRBJ1-5

CDR3 DNA: TGTGCCAGCAGCCAGAACACTGAAGCTTTCTTT
CDR3 protein: CASSQNTEAFF
clone size: many
D gene: .
V gene: TRBV7-8
J gene: TRBJ1-1